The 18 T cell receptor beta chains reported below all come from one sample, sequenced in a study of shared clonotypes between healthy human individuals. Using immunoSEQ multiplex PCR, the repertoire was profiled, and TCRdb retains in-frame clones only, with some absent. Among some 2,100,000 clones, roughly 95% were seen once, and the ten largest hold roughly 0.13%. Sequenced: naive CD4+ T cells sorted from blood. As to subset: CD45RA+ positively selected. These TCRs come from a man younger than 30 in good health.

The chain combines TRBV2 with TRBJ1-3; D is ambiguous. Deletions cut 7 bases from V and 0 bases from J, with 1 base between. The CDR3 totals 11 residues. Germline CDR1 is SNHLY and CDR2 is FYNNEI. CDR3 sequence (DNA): TGTGCCAGCACCTCTGGAAACACCATATATTTT. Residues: CASTSGNTIYF.

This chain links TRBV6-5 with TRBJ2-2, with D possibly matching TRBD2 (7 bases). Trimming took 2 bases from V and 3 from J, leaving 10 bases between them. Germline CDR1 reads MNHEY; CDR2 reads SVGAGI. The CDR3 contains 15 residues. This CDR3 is CASSYGRGDTGELFF. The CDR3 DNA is TGTGCCAGCAGTTACGGGAGGGGGGACACCGGGGAGCTGTTTTTT.

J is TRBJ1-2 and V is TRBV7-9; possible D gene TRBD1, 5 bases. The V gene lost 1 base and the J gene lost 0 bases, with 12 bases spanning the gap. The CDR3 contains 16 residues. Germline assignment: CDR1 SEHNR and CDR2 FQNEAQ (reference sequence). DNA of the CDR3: TGTGCCAGCAGCTTAGAGCTAGGGGCCGCTAACTATGGCTACACCTTC. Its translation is CASSLELGAANYGYTF.

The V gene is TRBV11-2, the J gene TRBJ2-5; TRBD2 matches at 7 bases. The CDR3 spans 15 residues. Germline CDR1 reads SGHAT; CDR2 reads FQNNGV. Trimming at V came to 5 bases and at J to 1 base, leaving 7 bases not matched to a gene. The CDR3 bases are TGTGCCAGCAGCCGGGCAGCGGGGATCCAAGAGACCCAGTACTTC. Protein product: CASSRAAGIQETQYF.

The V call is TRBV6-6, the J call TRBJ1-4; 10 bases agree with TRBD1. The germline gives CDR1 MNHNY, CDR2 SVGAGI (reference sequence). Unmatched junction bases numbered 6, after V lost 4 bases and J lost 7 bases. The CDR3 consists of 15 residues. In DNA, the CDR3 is TGTGCCAGCAGTTCACCGGGACAGGGGAGTGAAAAACTGTTTTTT. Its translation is CASSSPGQGSEKLFF.

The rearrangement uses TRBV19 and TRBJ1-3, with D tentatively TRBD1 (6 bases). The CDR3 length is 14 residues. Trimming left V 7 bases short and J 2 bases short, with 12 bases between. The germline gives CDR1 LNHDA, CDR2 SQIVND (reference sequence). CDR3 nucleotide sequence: TGTGCCAGTACCGTACAGGGAGCTGGAAACACCATATATTTT. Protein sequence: CASTVQGAGNTIYF.

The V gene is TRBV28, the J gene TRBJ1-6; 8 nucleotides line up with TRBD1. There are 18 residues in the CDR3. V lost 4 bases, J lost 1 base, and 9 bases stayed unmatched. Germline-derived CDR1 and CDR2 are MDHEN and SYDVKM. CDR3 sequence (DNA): TGTGCCAGCAGTTCCGGACAGGGAGGGCTATCCTATAATTCACCCCTCCACTTT. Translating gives CASSSGQGGLSYNSPLHF.

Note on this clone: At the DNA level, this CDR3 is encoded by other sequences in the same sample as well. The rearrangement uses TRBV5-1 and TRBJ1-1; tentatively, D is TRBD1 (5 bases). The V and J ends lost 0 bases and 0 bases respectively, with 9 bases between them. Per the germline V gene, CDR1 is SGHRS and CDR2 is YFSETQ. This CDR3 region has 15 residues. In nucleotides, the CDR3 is TGCGCCAGCAGCTTGGTTGCAGGGATGAACACTGAAGCTTTCTTT. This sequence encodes CASSLVAGMNTEAFF.

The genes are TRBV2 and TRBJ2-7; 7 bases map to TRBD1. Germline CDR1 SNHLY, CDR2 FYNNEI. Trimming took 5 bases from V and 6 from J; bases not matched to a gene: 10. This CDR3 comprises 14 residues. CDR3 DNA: TGTGCCAGCAGTTTGGACAGGCGGTCGGGCGAGCAGTACTTC. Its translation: CASSLDRRSGEQYF.

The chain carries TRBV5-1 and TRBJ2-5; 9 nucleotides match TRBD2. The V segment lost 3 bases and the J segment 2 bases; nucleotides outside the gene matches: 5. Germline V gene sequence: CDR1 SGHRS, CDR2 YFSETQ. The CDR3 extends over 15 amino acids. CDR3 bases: TGCGCCAGCAGCTCGACTAGCGGAACACAAGAGACCCAGTACTTC. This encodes CASSSTSGTQETQYF.

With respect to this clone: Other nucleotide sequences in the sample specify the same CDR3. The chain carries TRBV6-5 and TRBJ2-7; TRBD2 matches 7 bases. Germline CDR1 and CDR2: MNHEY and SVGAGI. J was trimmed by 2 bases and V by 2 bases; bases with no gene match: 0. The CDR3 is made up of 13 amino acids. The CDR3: CASSYGTTYEQYF. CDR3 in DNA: TGTGCCAGCAGTTACGGGACTACCTACGAGCAGTACTTC.

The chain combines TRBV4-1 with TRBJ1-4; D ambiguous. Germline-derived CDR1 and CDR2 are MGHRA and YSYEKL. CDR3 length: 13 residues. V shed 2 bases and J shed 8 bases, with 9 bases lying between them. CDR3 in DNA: TGCGCCAGCAGCCAACTCCCACGGGAAAAACTGTTTTTT. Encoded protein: CASSQLPREKLFF.

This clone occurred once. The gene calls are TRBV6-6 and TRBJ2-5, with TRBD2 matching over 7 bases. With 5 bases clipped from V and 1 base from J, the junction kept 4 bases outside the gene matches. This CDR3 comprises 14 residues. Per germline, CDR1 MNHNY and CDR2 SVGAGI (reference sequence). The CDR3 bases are TGTGCCAGCAGTGTAACTAGCGTCCAAGAGACCCAGTACTTC. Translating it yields CASSVTSVQETQYF.

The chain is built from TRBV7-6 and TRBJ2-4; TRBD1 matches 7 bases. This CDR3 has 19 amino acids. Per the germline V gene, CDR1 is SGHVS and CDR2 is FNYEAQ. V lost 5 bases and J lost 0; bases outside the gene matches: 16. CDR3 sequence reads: CASSPDPGTDRLAKNIQYF. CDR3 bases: TGTGCCAGCAGCCCCGATCCCGGGACAGACCGCTTAGCCAAAAACATTCAGTACTTC.

The CDR3 DNA follows: TGTGCCAGCCGGACGGGGGAAACGGGGACCCAGTACTTC. It translates to CASRTGETGTQYF. The chain recombines TRBV6-5 with TRBJ2-5; possibly TRBD2 for D (6 bases). V was cut by 8 bases and J by 7 bases, with 17 bases left in between. The germline gives CDR1 MNHEY, CDR2 SVGAGI. The CDR3 length is 13 residues.

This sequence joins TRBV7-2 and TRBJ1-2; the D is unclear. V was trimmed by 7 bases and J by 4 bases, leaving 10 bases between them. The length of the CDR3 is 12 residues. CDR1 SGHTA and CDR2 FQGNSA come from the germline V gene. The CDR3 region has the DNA TGTGCCAGCATCATGCCCCCCTATGGCTACACCTTC. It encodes CASIMPPYGYTF.

The CDR3 DNA follows: TGTGCCAGCAGCTTGGTACTTCGGGGGACTCAAGAGACCCAGTACTTC. Encoded protein: CASSLVLRGTQETQYF. The rearrangement links TRBV5-6 to TRBJ2-5; a possible D gene is TRBD2 (6 bases). Trimming shortened V by 0 bases and J by 2 bases, and 14 bases separated the two germline ends. The CDR3 length is 16 residues. The germline V gene encodes CDR1 SGHDT and CDR2 YYEEEE.

The CDR3 sequence is CASSLNSIGADTQYF. In nucleotides, the CDR3 is TGTGCCAGCAGCTTAAATAGTATAGGCGCAGATACGCAGTATTTT. This chain links TRBV7-9 with TRBJ2-3; no clear D gene. This CDR3 contains 15 residues. V lost 2 bases and J lost 4, with 13 bases in between. Germline loops: CDR1 SEHNR, CDR2 FQNEAQ (reference sequence).